A selection of T cell receptor beta chains follows, all from one sample in a study of OX40 agonist ivuxolimab in advanced cancers. Produced via immunoSEQ multiplex PCR; TCRdb's table is partial and in-frame only. The sample contains tens of thousands of clones, more than 70% of which appear only once. This specimen consisted of CD4+ or CD8+ T cells sorted from blood, obtained in a trial of the OX40 agonist ivuxolimab. The origin of the receptors is an adult with an advanced solid tumor such as melanoma, head and neck, liver or kidney cancer. Both conserved end residues are part of each CDR3. Each record gives: CDR3 DNA, CDR3 protein, CDR3 length, D gene, clone size, J gene, V gene. D genes are given only for firm matches. Not every row has a clone size; where given, it reads once, few, many or a size class.

TGTGCCAGCAGTTACTCGAATCCAGGGGGGTATCAGCCCCAGCATTTT | CASSYSNPGGYQPQHF | 16 | TRBD1 | once | TRBJ1-5 | TRBV6-5
TGTGCCAGCAGCTTAGTTGGCTTTAGGGAGCAGTACTTC | CASSLVGFREQYF | 13 | . | . | TRBJ2-7 | TRBV7-9
TGTGCCAGCAGCGTAAGGGTCTCCAGCACAGATACGCAGTATTTT | CASSVRVSSTDTQYF | 15 | . | . | TRBJ2-3 | TRBV9
TGTGCCAGCAGGGGGACTGGGGGAGCCCAGCATTTT | CASRGTGGAQHF | 12 | . | once | TRBJ1-5 | TRBV7-8
TGTGCCAGCAGCTGGACTCCAAGGGAGCTGTTTTTT | CASSWTPRELFF | 12 | . | once | TRBJ2-2 | TRBV5-5
TGTGCCAGCAGTTCCGGAGGGCCTCTGAACACTGAAGCTTTCTTT | CASSSGGPLNTEAFF | 15 | . | . | TRBJ1-1 | TRBV27
TGTGCCAGCAATCCGGGAGCTGGCTACGAGCAGTACTTC | CASNPGAGYEQYF | 13 | . | . | TRBJ2-7 | TRBV25-1
TGTGCCAGCAGCAAAGAGGCAAAAGCTAACTATGGCTACACCTTC | CASSKEAKANYGYTF | 15 | . | . | TRBJ1-2 | TRBV21-1
TGTGCCAGCACCGAAGGGACAGGGGATGAAAAACTGTTTTTT | CASTEGTGDEKLFF | 14 | TRBD1 | . | TRBJ1-4 | TRBV2
TGCGCCAGCAGCCAAGATCCTCGGGGTGGCTCCTACAATGAGCAGTTCTTC | CASSQDPRGGSYNEQFF | 17 | . | many | TRBJ2-1 | TRBV4-3
TGTGCCAGCAGTTACATCCGGGGGCGACTTAATTCACCCCTCCACTTT | CASSYIRGRLNSPLHF | 16 | . | . | TRBJ1-6 | TRBV6-5
TGTGCCAGCAGCCCGGAGGGACTAGCGTCCAATGAGCAGTTCTTC | CASSPEGLASNEQFF | 15 | TRBD2 | once | TRBJ2-1 | TRBV7-9
TGTGCCAGCAGAAAAATATACGAGCAGTACTTC | CASRKIYEQYF | 11 | . | . | TRBJ2-7 | TRBV2
TGCAGCGTTGAAAACAGGGTCTCCTACAATGAGCAGTTCTTC | CSVENRVSYNEQFF | 14 | . | . | TRBJ2-1 | TRBV29-1
TGCGCCAGCAGCCCCGGGACGACGTCCGGAGATACGCAGTATTTT | CASSPGTTSGDTQYF | 15 | . | . | TRBJ2-3 | TRBV5-1
TGTGCCAGCAGCTTATACAGCTCCTACGAGCAGTACTTC | CASSLYSSYEQYF | 13 | . | once | TRBJ2-7 | TRBV13
TGTGCCAGTAGCCCCGGCGGGGCGGGGTACACTGAAGCTTTCTTT | CASSPGGAGYTEAFF | 15 | . | . | TRBJ1-1 | TRBV19
TGTGCCAGCAGCCCCCGGGCCCAGCCCCTGAACACTGAAGCTTTCTTT | CASSPRAQPLNTEAFF | 16 | . | . | TRBJ1-1 | TRBV7-2
TGTGCCAGCAGTTTCGCTCAGGGGAGTGGCTACACCTTC | CASSFAQGSGYTF | 13 | . | once | TRBJ1-2 | TRBV6-5
TGTGCCAGCAGTTACTCGACGTCCGCGAACACTGAAGCTTTCTTT | CASSYSTSANTEAFF | 15 | . | . | TRBJ1-1 | TRBV6-5
TGCGCCAGCAGCCAGACGGTTACTGACTATGGCTACACCTTC | CASSQTVTDYGYTF | 14 | . | . | TRBJ1-2 | TRBV4-3
TGTGCCAGCAGCGACCTGCGCGGGGGCCGAGTTGGCACTGAAGCTTTCTTT | CASSDLRGGRVGTEAFF | 17 | . | . | TRBJ1-1 | TRBV4-2
TGTGCCAGCAGTCCCTCAAGTTACACTGAAGCTTTCTTT | CASSPSSYTEAFF | 13 | . | . | TRBJ1-1 | TRBV27
TGTGCCAGCAGTTTAGGGCACACCGGGGAGCTGTTTTTT | CASSLGHTGELFF | 13 | . | few | TRBJ2-2 | TRBV27
TGTGCCAGCAGTCTCGGTGGGGGACAGGGGAACACCGGGGAGCTGTTTTTT | CASSLGGGQGNTGELFF | 17 | TRBD1 | . | TRBJ2-2 | TRBV27
TGTGCCAGCAGCCAAGGTCAGACTGAAGCTTTCTTT | CASSQGQTEAFF | 12 | . | . | TRBJ1-1 | TRBV4-2
TGTGCCAGCAGTTCCCCTCCTACCTACAATGAGCAGTTCTTC | CASSSPPTYNEQFF | 14 | . | . | TRBJ2-1 | TRBV27
TGTGCCAGCAGAGATGGGACAGAGCTATTGCACACTGAAGCTTTCTTT | CASRDGTELLHTEAFF | 16 | TRBD1 | . | TRBJ1-1 | TRBV7-9
TGCGCCAGCAGCCAAGTCGCCAGGGAAGGCTCCTACGAGCAGTACTTC | CASSQVAREGSYEQYF | 16 | . | . | TRBJ2-7 | TRBV4-1
TGTGCCAGCAATCTAGACAGCTCCTACGAGCAGTACTTC | CASNLDSSYEQYF | 13 | . | . | TRBJ2-7 | TRBV6-5
TGCGCCAGCAGCCAAGTAGCGGGAGATACGCAGTATTTT | CASSQVAGDTQYF | 13 | TRBD2 | once | TRBJ2-3 | TRBV4-3
TGCGCCAGCGGTATAAGAGGAGAGACCCAGTACTTC | CASGIRGETQYF | 12 | . | . | TRBJ2-5 | TRBV4-3
TGTGCCAGCAGTGATTCTAACCGACAGGGGATGGGTGGCTACACCTTC | CASSDSNRQGMGGYTF | 16 | TRBD1 | . | TRBJ1-2 | TRBV6-1